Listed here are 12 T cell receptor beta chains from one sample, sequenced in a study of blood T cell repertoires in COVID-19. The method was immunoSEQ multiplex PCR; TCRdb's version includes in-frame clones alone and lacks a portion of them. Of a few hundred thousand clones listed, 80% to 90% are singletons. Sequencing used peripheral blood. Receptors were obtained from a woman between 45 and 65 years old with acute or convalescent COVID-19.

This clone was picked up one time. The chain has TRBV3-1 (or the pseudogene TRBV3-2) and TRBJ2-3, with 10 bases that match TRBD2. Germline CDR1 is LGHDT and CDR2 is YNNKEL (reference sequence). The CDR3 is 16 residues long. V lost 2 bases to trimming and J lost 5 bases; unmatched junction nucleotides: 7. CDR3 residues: CASSQSSGSWIDTQYF. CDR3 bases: TGTGCCAGCAGCCAATCTAGCGGGAGTTGGATAGATACGCAGTATTTT.

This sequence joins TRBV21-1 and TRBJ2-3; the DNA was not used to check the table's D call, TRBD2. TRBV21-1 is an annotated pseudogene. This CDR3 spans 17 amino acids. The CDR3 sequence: CASSTLTYSYRTDTQYF. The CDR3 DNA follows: TGTGCCAGCAGCACCCTAACCTACTCTTATCGCACAGATACGCAGTATTTT.

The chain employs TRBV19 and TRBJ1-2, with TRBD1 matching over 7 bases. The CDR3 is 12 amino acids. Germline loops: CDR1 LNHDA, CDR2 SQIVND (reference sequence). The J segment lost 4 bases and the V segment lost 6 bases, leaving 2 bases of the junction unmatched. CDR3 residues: CASRAGGYGYTF. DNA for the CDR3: TGTGCCAGTAGGGCAGGGGGCTATGGCTACACCTTC. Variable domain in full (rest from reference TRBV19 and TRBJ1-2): DGGITQSPKYLFRKEGQNVTLSCEQNLNHDAMYWYRQDPGQGLRLIYYSQIVNDFQKGDIAEGYSVSREKKESFPLTVTSAQKNPTAFYLCASRAGGYGYTFGSGTRLTVV.

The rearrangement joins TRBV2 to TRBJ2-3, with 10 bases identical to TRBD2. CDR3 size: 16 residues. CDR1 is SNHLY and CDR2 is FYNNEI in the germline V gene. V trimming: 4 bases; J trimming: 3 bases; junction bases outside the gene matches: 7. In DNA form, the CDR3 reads TGTGCCAGCAGTGGGTTACTAGCGGGGCTTACAGATACGCAGTATTTT. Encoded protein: CASSGLLAGLTDTQYF.

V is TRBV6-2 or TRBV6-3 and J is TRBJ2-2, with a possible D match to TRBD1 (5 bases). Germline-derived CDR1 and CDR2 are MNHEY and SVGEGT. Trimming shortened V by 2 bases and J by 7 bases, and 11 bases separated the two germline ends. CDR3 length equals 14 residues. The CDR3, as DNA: TGTGCCAGCAGTTACCAGGGTGTTGTCGGGGAGCTGTTTTTT. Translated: CASSYQGVVGELFF.

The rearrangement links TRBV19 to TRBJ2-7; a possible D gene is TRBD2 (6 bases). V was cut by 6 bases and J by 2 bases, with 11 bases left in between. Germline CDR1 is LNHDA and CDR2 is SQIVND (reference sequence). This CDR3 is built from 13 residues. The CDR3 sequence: CASRRDLTYEQYF. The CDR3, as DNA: TGTGCCAGTAGGAGGGACTTAACCTACGAGCAGTACTTC.

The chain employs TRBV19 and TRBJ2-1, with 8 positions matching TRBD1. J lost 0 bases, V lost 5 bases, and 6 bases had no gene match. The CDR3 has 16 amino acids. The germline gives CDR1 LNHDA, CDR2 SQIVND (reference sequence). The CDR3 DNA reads TGTGCCAGTAGTGACAGGGGAAGGAGCTCCTACAATGAGCAGTTCTTC. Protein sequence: CASSDRGRSSYNEQFF.

As DNA, the CDR3 is TGTGCCAGCGACACGACCGGGGAGCTGTTTTTT. Translation gives CASDTTGELFF. The genes are TRBV2 and TRBJ2-2; no firm D call. V lost 8 bases and J 5 bases, leaving 6 bases between the germline ends. Germline V lookup: CDR1 SNHLY, CDR2 FYNNEI. This CDR3 is 11 amino acids long.

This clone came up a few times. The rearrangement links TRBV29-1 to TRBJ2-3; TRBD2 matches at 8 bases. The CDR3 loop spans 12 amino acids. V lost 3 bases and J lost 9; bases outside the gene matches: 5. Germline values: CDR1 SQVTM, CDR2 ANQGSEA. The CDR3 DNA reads TGCAGCGTTGACACCAGCGGGGGAACGCAGTATTTT. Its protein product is CSVDTSGGTQYF.

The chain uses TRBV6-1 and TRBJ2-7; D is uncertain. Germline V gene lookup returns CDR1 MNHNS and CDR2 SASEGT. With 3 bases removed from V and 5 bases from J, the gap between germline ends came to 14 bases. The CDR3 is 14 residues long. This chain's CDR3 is CASSDGGVRDEQYF. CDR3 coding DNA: TGTGCCAGCAGTGATGGCGGAGTCCGGGACGAGCAGTACTTC.

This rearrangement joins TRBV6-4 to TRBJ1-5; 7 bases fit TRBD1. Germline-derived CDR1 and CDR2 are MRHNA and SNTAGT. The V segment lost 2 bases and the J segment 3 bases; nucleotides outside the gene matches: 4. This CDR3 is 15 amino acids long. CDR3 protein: CASSDQGVFNQPQHF. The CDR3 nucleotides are TGTGCCAGCAGTGACCAGGGGGTTTTCAATCAGCCCCAGCATTTT.

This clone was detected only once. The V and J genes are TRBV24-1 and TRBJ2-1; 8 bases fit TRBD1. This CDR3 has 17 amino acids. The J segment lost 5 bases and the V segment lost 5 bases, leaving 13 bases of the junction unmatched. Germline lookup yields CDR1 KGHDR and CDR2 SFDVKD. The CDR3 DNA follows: TGTGCCACCAGTGCTGTATCCGGGACAGGAAAGAACAATGAGCAGTTCTTC. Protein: CATSAVSGTGKNNEQFF.